This T cell receptor (beta chain) was sequenced during a study of blood T cell repertoires in COVID-19. Using immunoSEQ multiplex PCR, the repertoire was profiled, and TCRdb retains in-frame clones only, with some absent. The data show around 200,000 clones, 75% to 90% seen once. The CDR3 extends over 14 amino acids. Trimming cost V 4 bases and J 4 bases, with 13 bases left between them. From germline, CDR1 is LGHDT and CDR2 YNNKEL (reference sequence). This receptor was obtained from a woman aged 40 to 49 with acute COVID-19. Material: PBMCs or T cells enriched from blood (not recorded which). V is TRBV3-1 (or the pseudogene TRBV3-2) and J is TRBJ1-1; the D is unclear. DNA of the CDR3: TGTGCCAGCAGCCCCCTGACTCCCCCCACTGAAGCTTTCTTT. This sequence encodes CASSPLTPPTEAFF.